This T cell receptor (beta chain) was found in a study of shared clonotypes between healthy human individuals. Study-wide results and limits: Naive CD4 clonotypes were shared across a handful of donors at roughly 5%.

The germline gives CDR1 MDHEN, CDR2 SYDVKM. V lost 8 bases to trimming and J lost 1 base, with 15 bases between them. There are 14 residues in the CDR3. TCRdb's table, derived via immunoSEQ multiplex PCR, lists solely in-frame clones and lacks some. The sample lists more than 2 million clones; approximately 94% were seen once. Concerning this clone: What it binds is not known.

Sequencing was done on a sample of naive CD4+ T cells sorted from blood. Indicated subset: CD45RA+ positively selected. The clonotype comes from a man between 18 and 29 years old in good health. The rearrangement uses TRBV28 and TRBJ2-7, with D perhaps given as TRBD1 or TRBD2 (6 bases each). As DNA, the CDR3 is TGTGCCAGCTGGGGAGAGGGGGGTTCCTACGAGCAGTACTTC. Translating gives CASWGEGGSYEQYF.